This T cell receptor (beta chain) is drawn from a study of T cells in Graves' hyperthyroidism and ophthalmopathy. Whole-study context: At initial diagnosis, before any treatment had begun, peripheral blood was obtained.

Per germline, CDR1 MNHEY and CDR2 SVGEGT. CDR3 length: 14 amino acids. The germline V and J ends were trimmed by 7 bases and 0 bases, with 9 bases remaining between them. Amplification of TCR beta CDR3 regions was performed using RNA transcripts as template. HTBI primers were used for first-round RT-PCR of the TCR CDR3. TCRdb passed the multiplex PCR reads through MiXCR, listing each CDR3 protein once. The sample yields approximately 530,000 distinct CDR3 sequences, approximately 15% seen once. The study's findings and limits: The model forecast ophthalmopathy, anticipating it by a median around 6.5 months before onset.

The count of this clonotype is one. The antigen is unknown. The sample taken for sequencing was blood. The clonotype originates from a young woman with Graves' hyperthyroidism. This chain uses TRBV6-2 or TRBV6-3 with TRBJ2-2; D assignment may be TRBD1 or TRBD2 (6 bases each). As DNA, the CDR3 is TGTGCCAGCACCCGGGGGCCGAACACCGGGGAGCTGTTTTTT. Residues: CASTRGPNTGELFF.